These 9 T cell receptor beta chains share one sample of origin, sequenced in a study of T cells in Graves' hyperthyroidism and ophthalmopathy. RNA transcripts gave rise to amplified TCR beta CDR3 regions. HTBI primers were the set used in a first-round RT-PCR of the TCR CDR3. TCRdb re-derived calls from the multiplex PCR reads in MiXCR, one entry per CDR3 protein. Among fewer than 450,000 distinct CDR3 sequences listed, 13% to 15% were seen once. The material sequenced was blood. Receptors were obtained from a woman aged 60 to 75 with Graves' ophthalmopathy.

The genes are TRBV5-1 and TRBJ2-5, with TRBD1 matching 7 bases. Unmatched junction bases numbered 11, after V lost 4 bases and J lost 5 bases. Germline loops: CDR1 SGHRS, CDR2 YFSETQ. The CDR3 length is 15 residues. For the CDR3, the DNA is TGCGCCAGCAGCCATCGACAGGGTCTCGGGGAGACCCAGTACTTC. It specifies CASSHRQGLGETQYF.

The chain links TRBV28 to TRBJ2-7, with 9 positions matching TRBD1. V was clipped by 3 bases and J by 0 bases; unmatched bases: 6. Germline-derived CDR1 and CDR2 are MDHEN and SYDVKM. The CDR3 spans 16 residues. Here the CDR3 DNA reads TGTGCCAGCAGTTTCGGGGACAGGGCTTACTCCTACGAGCAGTACTTC. It yields the protein CASSFGDRAYSYEQYF.

This clonotype has at least ten counts. The chain links TRBV14 to TRBJ1-1, with D possibly TRBD1 on 5 matching bases. Germline V gene data show CDR1 as SGHDN and CDR2 as FVKESK. V was cut by 2 bases and J by 5 bases, with 18 bases left in between. CDR3 size: 16 residues. DNA of the CDR3: TGTGCCAGCAGCCAAATTACGGGACGGGGATTGACTGAAGCTTTCTTT. It specifies CASSQITGRGLTEAFF.

This clonotype was counted many times. The chain recombines TRBV28 with TRBJ1-2; no firm D call. Germline CDR1 reads MDHEN; CDR2 reads SYDVKM. Trimming removed 5 bases at V and 3 bases at J, with 16 bases between. The CDR3 sequence is 15 residues long. The CDR3 region has the DNA TGTGCCAGCAGTCCCTTCTCCAGGCGAGACTATGGCTACACCTTC. Translating gives CASSPFSRRDYGYTF.

The chain employs TRBV5-4 and TRBJ2-3; D unclear. CDR1 is SGHNT and CDR2 is YYREEE in the germline V gene (reference sequence). The CDR3 spans 14 residues. Trimming shortened V by 4 bases and J by 4 bases, and 13 bases separated the two germline ends. This CDR3 reads CASSPQQVADTQYF. The CDR3 DNA reads TGTGCCAGCAGCCCCCAGCAGGTGGCAGATACGCAGTATTTT.

This clonotype was observed many times. The V gene is TRBV24-1, the J gene TRBJ2-1; 12 nucleotides match TRBD2. This CDR3 has 18 residues. J gave up 0 bases and V 4 bases, and 6 bases lay outside the gene matches. Looked up from germline, CDR1 is KGHDR and CDR2 is SFDVKD. In DNA form, the CDR3 reads TGTGCCACCAGTGACCCCCTGACTAGCGGGAGCTCCTACAATGAGCAGTTCTTC. Protein product: CATSDPLTSGSSYNEQFF.

The genes are TRBV12-3 or TRBV12-4 and TRBJ1-1, with D uncertain. The V gene lost 3 bases and the J gene lost 4 bases, with 12 bases spanning the gap. The CDR3 is 14 residues long. The CDR3 DNA reads as TGTGCCAGCAGTTTGGGTGAGGGTGCCACTGAAGCTTTCTTT. The encoded protein is CASSLGEGATEAFF.

Ten or more counts support this clonotype. The rearrangement joins TRBV28 to TRBJ2-3; D unresolved. Between the trimmed V and J ends, which lost 2 bases and 11 bases, there was a span of 11 bases. The CDR3 is 12 amino acids. Germline V gene data show CDR1 as MDHEN and CDR2 as SYDVKM. For the CDR3, the DNA is TGTGCCAGCAGTTTACGGCTCAACCTGCAGTATTTT. Protein product: CASSLRLNLQYF.

This clonotype showed up many times. The V gene is TRBV28, the J gene TRBJ1-2; TRBD1 aligns across 7 bases. The germline CDR1 and CDR2 sequences are MDHEN and SYDVKM. CDR3 size: 15 residues. Trimming cost V 0 bases and J 7 bases; bases outside gene matches: 8. CDR3 residues: CASSLWSGGGGGYTF. The CDR3 nucleotides read TGTGCCAGCAGTTTATGGAGCGGAGGGGGCGGTGGCTACACCTTC.